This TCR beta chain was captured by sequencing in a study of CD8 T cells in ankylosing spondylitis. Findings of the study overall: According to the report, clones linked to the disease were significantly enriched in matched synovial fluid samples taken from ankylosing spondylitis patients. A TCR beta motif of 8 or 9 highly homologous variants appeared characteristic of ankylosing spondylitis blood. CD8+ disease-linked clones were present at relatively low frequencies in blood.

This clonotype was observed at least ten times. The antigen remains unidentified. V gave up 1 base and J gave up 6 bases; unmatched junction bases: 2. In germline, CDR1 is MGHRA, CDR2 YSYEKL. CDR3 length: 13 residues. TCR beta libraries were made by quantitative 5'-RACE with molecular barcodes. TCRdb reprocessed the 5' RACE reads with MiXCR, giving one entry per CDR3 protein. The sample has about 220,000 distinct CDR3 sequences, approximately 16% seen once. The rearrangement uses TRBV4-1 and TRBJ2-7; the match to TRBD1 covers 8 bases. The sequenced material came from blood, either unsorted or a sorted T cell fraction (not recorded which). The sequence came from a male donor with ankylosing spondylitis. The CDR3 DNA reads TGCGCCAGCAGCCAAGGGACAGGGAGCGAGCAGTACTTC. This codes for CASSQGTGSEQYF.